This T cell receptor beta chain came from a study of human versus mouse CDR3 diversity and MHC coevolution. Study overall: Reportedly, immunoSEQ detects one in 200,000 T cells with minimized PCR bias. General study points: Among all groups, most of the three human donors showed least clonal inequality. Compared with mice, human CDR3s carried more deletions and insertions on average.

Trimming shortened V by 4 bases and J by 5 bases, and 20 bases separated the two germline ends. The germline CDR1 and CDR2 sequences are MNHEY and SMNVEV (reference sequence). This CDR3 has 17 amino acids. Sequenced by immunoSEQ multiplex PCR; TCRdb stores in-frame clones only, minus some. Of around 74,000 clones detected, less than 95% appear once; the ten largest clones hold about 0.14%. Cells were CD45RO-negative CD62L-positive naive CD4 T cells sorted from PBMCs. Regarding this clone: What it recognizes is unknown.

The receptor was derived from a person aged 25 to 75 in good health. Sequenced material: naive CD4+ T cells from blood. Subset: CD45RO-negative CD62L-positive naive CD4 T cells. This sequence joins TRBV27 and TRBJ1-4; D might be TRBD1 (6 bases). The CDR3 sequence is CASSSFETGARNEKLFF. The CDR3 nucleotides are TGTGCCAGCAGTTCCTTTGAGACAGGAGCCCGAAATGAAAAACTGTTTTTT.